The rows below give T cell receptor beta chains drawn from one sample of a study of OX40 agonist ivuxolimab in advanced cancers. Repertoires were generated with immunoSEQ multiplex PCR, while TCRdb's copy carries only in-frame clones and drops some. The sample shows about 79,000 clones, 70% to 90% of them seen only once. The sample was CD4+ or CD8+ T cells sorted from blood, taken in a trial of the OX40 agonist ivuxolimab. Receptors were obtained from an adult with an advanced solid tumor such as melanoma, head and neck, liver or kidney cancer. CDR3s include the opening cysteine and the closing phenylalanine or tryptophan. A D gene is named only where the DNA matches it firmly. Clone size is shown for a subset of rows, as once, few, many or a class of expanded clone.

d_gene: NA
j_gene: TRBJ2-1
v_gene: TRBV19
abundance: NA
CDR3aa: CASSIPGDYNEQFF
CDR3nt: TGTGCCAGTAGTATCCCCGGGGATTACAATGAGCAGTTCTTC

d_gene: NA
j_gene: TRBJ2-7
v_gene: TRBV6-5
abundance: NA
CDR3aa: CASSYGTYYEQYF
CDR3nt: TGTGCCAGCAGTTATGGGACATACTACGAGCAGTACTTC

d_gene: NA
j_gene: TRBJ2-7
v_gene: TRBV6-6
abundance: NA
CDR3aa: CASRGPREQYF
CDR3nt: TGTGCCAGCCGGGGGCCCAGGGAGCAGTACTTC

d_gene: NA
j_gene: TRBJ2-1
v_gene: TRBV11-3
abundance: NA
CDR3aa: CASSLKDEQFF
CDR3nt: TGTGCCAGCAGCTTAAAGGATGAGCAGTTCTTC

d_gene: NA
j_gene: TRBJ2-1
v_gene: TRBV23-1
abundance: NA
CDR3aa: CASSQSDPAGRFF
CDR3nt: TGCGCCAGCAGTCAATCGGACCCCGCTGGGCGGTTCTTC

d_gene: NA
j_gene: TRBJ2-4
v_gene: TRBV7-8
abundance: NA
CDR3aa: CASSSSTVISAKAQAKNIQYF
CDR3nt: TGTGCCAGCAGCTCCTCAACAGTGATCAGCGCGAAAGCGCAAGCCAAAAACATTCAGTACTTC

d_gene: TRBD1
j_gene: TRBJ2-7
v_gene: TRBV6-5
abundance: NA
CDR3aa: CASKQGAGNEQYF
CDR3nt: TGTGCCAGTAAACAGGGGGCCGGTAACGAGCAGTACTTC

d_gene: NA
j_gene: TRBJ2-7
v_gene: TRBV30
abundance: NA
CDR3aa: CAWSENGGLFQEQYF
CDR3nt: TGTGCCTGGAGTGAGAACGGGGGCCTCTTCCAAGAGCAGTACTTC

d_gene: NA
j_gene: TRBJ2-5
v_gene: TRBV7-9
abundance: NA
CDR3aa: CASSLVLAAQETQYF
CDR3nt: TGTGCCAGCAGCTTAGTATTGGCAGCCCAAGAGACCCAGTACTTC

d_gene: NA
j_gene: TRBJ1-5
v_gene: TRBV7-9
abundance: NA
CDR3aa: CASSPQVNQPQHF
CDR3nt: TGTGCCAGCAGCCCTCAGGTCAATCAGCCCCAGCATTTT

d_gene: NA
j_gene: TRBJ2-6
v_gene: TRBV30
abundance: NA
CDR3aa: CAWSVRAGAFSGANVLTF
CDR3nt: TGTGCCTGGAGTGTACGGGCAGGGGCCTTCTCTGGGGCCAACGTCCTGACTTTC

d_gene: NA
j_gene: TRBJ2-5
v_gene: TRBV11-2
abundance: few
CDR3aa: CASSLARIETQYF
CDR3nt: TGTGCCAGCAGCTTAGCCAGAATAGAGACCCAGTACTTC

d_gene: TRBD2
j_gene: TRBJ2-1
v_gene: TRBV18
abundance: NA
CDR3aa: CASSPLAGGHEQFF
CDR3nt: TGTGCCAGCTCACCACTGGCGGGAGGTCATGAGCAGTTCTTC

d_gene: NA
j_gene: TRBJ2-2
v_gene: TRBV27
abundance: NA
CDR3aa: CASRYRAQTGELFF
CDR3nt: TGTGCCAGCAGATACAGAGCACAAACCGGGGAGCTGTTTTTT

d_gene: NA
j_gene: TRBJ2-1
v_gene: TRBV15
abundance: NA
CDR3aa: CATSSLLPGGGGEQFF
CDR3nt: TGTGCCACCAGCAGTTTATTGCCAGGGGGAGGGGGTGAGCAGTTCTTC

d_gene: NA
j_gene: TRBJ2-7
v_gene: TRBV5-1
abundance: once
CDR3aa: CASSGDVYEQYF
CDR3nt: TGCGCCAGCAGCGGCGATGTTTACGAGCAGTACTTC

d_gene: NA
j_gene: TRBJ2-5
v_gene: TRBV5-1
abundance: NA
CDR3aa: CASSLTPGGQETQYF
CDR3nt: TGCGCCAGCAGCTTGACCCCCGGGGGCCAAGAGACCCAGTACTTC

d_gene: NA
j_gene: TRBJ2-7
v_gene: TRBV11-2
abundance: few
CDR3aa: CASSLDYPPEQYF
CDR3nt: TGTGCCAGCAGCTTAGATTACCCCCCCGAGCAGTACTTC

d_gene: NA
j_gene: TRBJ2-7
v_gene: TRBV9
abundance: NA
CDR3aa: CASSVVPVGNEQYF
CDR3nt: TGTGCCAGCAGCGTAGTACCGGTTGGGAACGAGCAGTACTTC

d_gene: TRBD1
j_gene: TRBJ2-2
v_gene: TRBV11-1
abundance: NA
CDR3aa: CASSHRQGKTGELFF
CDR3nt: TGTGCCAGCAGCCATCGACAGGGGAAGACCGGGGAGCTGTTTTTT

d_gene: TRBD2
j_gene: TRBJ2-5
v_gene: TRBV16
abundance: NA
CDR3aa: CASSQGLAEQYF
CDR3nt: TGTGCCAGCAGCCAAGGACTAGCGGAGCAGTACTTC

d_gene: NA
j_gene: TRBJ2-7
v_gene: TRBV30
abundance: NA
CDR3aa: CAWRVGGRVTYEQYF
CDR3nt: TGTGCCTGGAGGGTCGGGGGAAGAGTAACCTACGAGCAGTACTTC

d_gene: NA
j_gene: TRBJ2-5
v_gene: TRBV9
abundance: NA
CDR3aa: CASSGPRFSETQYF
CDR3nt: TGTGCCAGCAGCGGGCCCAGGTTTTCGGAGACCCAGTACTTC

d_gene: NA
j_gene: TRBJ2-1
v_gene: TRBV9
abundance: NA
CDR3aa: CASSVGVGYEQFF
CDR3nt: TGTGCCAGCAGCGTAGGGGTAGGGTATGAGCAGTTCTTC

d_gene: NA
j_gene: TRBJ1-4
v_gene: TRBV7-9
abundance: few
CDR3aa: CASSFFTTNEKLFF
CDR3nt: TGTGCCAGCAGCTTTTTTACAACTAATGAAAAACTGTTTTTT

d_gene: NA
j_gene: TRBJ1-2
v_gene: TRBV19
abundance: once
CDR3aa: CASSGGDGYTF
CDR3nt: TGTGCCAGTAGCGGGGGCGACGGCTACACCTTC

d_gene: TRBD2
j_gene: TRBJ2-3
v_gene: TRBV7-8
abundance: NA
CDR3aa: CASSLEGGSTDTQYF
CDR3nt: TGTGCCAGCAGCTTAGAGGGCGGGAGTACAGATACGCAGTATTTT

d_gene: NA
j_gene: TRBJ2-7
v_gene: TRBV19
abundance: NA
CDR3aa: CASSTSLSSYEQYF
CDR3nt: TGTGCCAGTAGTACTTCCCTAAGCTCCTACGAGCAGTACTTC

d_gene: NA
j_gene: TRBJ1-4
v_gene: TRBV30
abundance: NA
CDR3aa: CAWSGRTAGRAANEKLFF
CDR3nt: TGTGCCTGGAGTGGCCGGACCGCCGGGCGGGCTGCTAATGAAAAACTGTTTTTT

d_gene: TRBD1
j_gene: TRBJ2-7
v_gene: TRBV18
abundance: NA
CDR3aa: CASSPPGPGGAPYEQYF
CDR3nt: TGTGCCAGCTCACCACCTGGACCAGGGGGAGCCCCCTACGAGCAGTACTTC

d_gene: TRBD2
j_gene: TRBJ2-7
v_gene: TRBV11-1
abundance: few
CDR3aa: CASSSPSGPYEQYF
CDR3nt: TGTGCCAGCAGCTCCCCTAGCGGCCCCTACGAGCAGTACTTC

d_gene: NA
j_gene: TRBJ2-2
v_gene: TRBV13
abundance: few
CDR3aa: CASRPPSAGELFF
CDR3nt: TGTGCCAGCAGACCACCTAGCGCCGGGGAGCTGTTTTTT

d_gene: NA
j_gene: TRBJ2-7
v_gene: TRBV27
abundance: once
CDR3aa: CASSFGRTSSYEQYF
CDR3nt: TGTGCCAGCAGTTTCGGACGGACGAGCTCCTACGAGCAGTACTTC

d_gene: NA
j_gene: TRBJ2-7
v_gene: TRBV13
abundance: NA
CDR3aa: CASSLSRDRNGRVYEQYF
CDR3nt: TGTGCCAGCAGCTTATCGAGGGACCGCAACGGGAGAGTCTACGAGCAGTACTTC

d_gene: TRBD2
j_gene: TRBJ2-7
v_gene: TRBV7-2
abundance: NA
CDR3aa: CASSLEAGVGEQYF
CDR3nt: TGTGCCAGCAGCTTAGAAGCGGGAGTCGGAGAGCAGTACTTC

d_gene: NA
j_gene: TRBJ2-7
v_gene: TRBV21-1
abundance: NA
CDR3aa: CASSKPLKQRAFEQYF
CDR3nt: TGTGCCAGCAGCAAGCCCCTAAAACAACGGGCTTTCGAGCAGTACTTC

d_gene: NA
j_gene: TRBJ2-3
v_gene: TRBV10-1
abundance: NA
CDR3aa: CASSESIGPDTQYF
CDR3nt: TGCGCCAGCAGTGAGTCGATAGGGCCAGATACGCAGTATTTT

d_gene: TRBD1
j_gene: TRBJ2-7
v_gene: TRBV6-6
abundance: NA
CDR3aa: CASSTLGTVRYEQYF
CDR3nt: TGTGCCAGCTCCACCCTGGGGACAGTTAGATACGAGCAGTACTTC

d_gene: NA
j_gene: TRBJ2-1
v_gene: TRBV13
abundance: NA
CDR3aa: CASSPLGLAPGEQFF
CDR3nt: TGTGCCAGCAGCCCACTGGGACTCGCTCCCGGTGAGCAGTTCTTC

d_gene: NA
j_gene: TRBJ2-2
v_gene: TRBV5-5
abundance: few
CDR3aa: CASSMTLNTGELFF
CDR3nt: TGTGCCAGCAGCATGACTCTTAACACCGGGGAGCTGTTTTTT

d_gene: NA
j_gene: TRBJ2-2
v_gene: TRBV4-3
abundance: NA
CDR3aa: CASSQDEETRGWAGELFF
CDR3nt: TGCGCCAGCAGCCAAGACGAAGAGACTAGAGGTTGGGCCGGGGAGCTGTTTTTT

d_gene: NA
j_gene: TRBJ1-4
v_gene: TRBV5-8
abundance: NA
CDR3aa: CASSLGGFANEKLFF
CDR3nt: TGTGCCAGCAGCTTGGGGGGGTTTGCTAATGAAAAACTGTTTTTT

d_gene: TRBD2
j_gene: TRBJ2-7
v_gene: TRBV7-9
abundance: NA
CDR3aa: CASSFRTSDNYEQYF
CDR3nt: TGTGCCAGCAGCTTTCGGACTAGCGACAACTACGAGCAGTACTTC

d_gene: NA
j_gene: TRBJ2-1
v_gene: TRBV16
abundance: NA
CDR3aa: CASSLGVNEQFF
CDR3nt: TGTGCCAGCAGCCTTGGAGTTAATGAGCAGTTCTTC

d_gene: NA
j_gene: TRBJ2-7
v_gene: TRBV12-5
abundance: NA
CDR3aa: CASGFHGSEQYF
CDR3nt: TGTGCTAGTGGTTTTCATGGGAGCGAGCAGTACTTC

d_gene: NA
j_gene: TRBJ2-7
v_gene: TRBV11-2
abundance: once
CDR3aa: CASSLDWLPPPEQYF
CDR3nt: TGTGCCAGCAGCTTAGATTGGTTACCACCGCCGGAGCAGTACTTC

d_gene: NA
j_gene: TRBJ1-5
v_gene: TRBV6-5
abundance: NA
CDR3aa: CASSYGRLGQPQHF
CDR3nt: TGTGCCAGCAGTTACGGACGTCTAGGTCAGCCCCAGCATTTT

d_gene: NA
j_gene: TRBJ2-1
v_gene: TRBV7-9
abundance: few
CDR3aa: CASSLYSGDQFF
CDR3nt: TGTGCCAGCAGCTTATATAGCGGAGACCAGTTCTTC